The rows below give T cell receptor beta chains drawn from one sample of a study of blood T cell repertoires in COVID-19. The repertoire was sequenced with immunoSEQ multiplex PCR; TCRdb's copy has only in-frame clones and lacks some. The sample records over 85,000 clones, approximately 80% being singletons. Sequenced material: peripheral blood. All receptors derive from a human donor in a cohort sampled during active COVID-19. Each CDR3 is given with its conserved first and last residue. D genes are given only for firm matches. A clone size is listed for some rows: how often the clone was seen (once, few, many), or a class if it is expanded.

clone size	V gene	D gene	J gene	CDR3 DNA	CDR3 protein
NA	TRBV6-5	NA	TRBJ1-2	TGTGCCAGCAGTTACGGACAGTATGGCTACACCTTC	CASSYGQYGYTF
once	TRBV7-8	TRBD2	TRBJ2-2	TGTGCCAGCAGCTCCCCGATCAGCTGGCGGTCGGGGGGGCAGAACACCGGGGAGCTGTTTTTT	CASSSPISWRSGGQNTGELFF
NA	TRBV21-1	NA	TRBJ1-1	TGTGCCAGCAGCAAAGATGGAGGCGGGGGGGGTTTCACTGAAGCTTTCTTT	CASSKDGGGGGFTEAFF
NA	TRBV2	TRBD1	TRBJ1-2	TGTGCCAGCAGTGAAAGGACAGGGGTCGGCTACACCTTC	CASSERTGVGYTF
NA	TRBV5-6	NA	TRBJ1-1	TGTGCCAGCACCCTCGCGGGGCAGGCATTGAACACTGAAGCTTTCTTT	CASTLAGQALNTEAFF
NA	TRBV24-1	TRBD2	TRBJ2-3	TGTGCCACCAGTGATTTTGCTAGCGGGCCAGGGGATACGCAGTATTTT	CATSDFASGPGDTQYF
NA	TRBV7-9	NA	TRBJ1-1	TGTGCCAGCAGCTCTTACGGGGGGCTCGGCACTGAAGCTTTCTTT	CASSSYGGLGTEAFF
NA	TRBV11-2	NA	TRBJ1-6	TGTGCCAGCAGCTTAAGTTGGAGGGACTATAATTCACCCCTCCACTTT	CASSLSWRDYNSPLHF
few	TRBV6-5	NA	TRBJ1-6	TGTGCCAGCAGTACAGGGCTGAATCGGTCACCCCTCCACTTT	CASSTGLNRSPLHF
NA	TRBV5-1	TRBD2	TRBJ2-7	TGCGCCAGCGCTCGGGAGGGCTACTCCTACGAGCAGTACTTC	CASAREGYSYEQYF
NA	TRBV5-5	TRBD1	TRBJ1-2	TGTGCCAGCAGCTTGTACAGGGGGCCTTCCTATGGCTACACCTTC	CASSLYRGPSYGYTF
NA	TRBV3-1/TRBV3-2	TRBD1	TRBJ1-2	TGTGCCAGCAGCCAAGTTACAGGGGGTAACTATGGCTACACCTTC	CASSQVTGGNYGYTF
NA	TRBV4-1	TRBD2	TRBJ2-1	TGCGCCAGCAGCCCCCGGGGCGGGGGGGATAGTGAGCAGTTCTTC	CASSPRGGGDSEQFF
NA	TRBV5-1	TRBD1	TRBJ1-6	TGCGCCAGCAGCTTGGATTCAGGGGGGATGTATAATTCACCCCTCCACTTT	CASSLDSGGMYNSPLHF
NA	TRBV5-4	TRBD2	TRBJ2-3	TGTGCCAGCAGCTTGGGGGGACTAGCGGGTACAGATACGCAGTATTTT	CASSLGGLAGTDTQYF
few	TRBV5-3	NA	TRBJ2-1	TGTGCCAGAAAGCGAGGGGGGGCCCCCCATGAGCAGTTCTTC	CARKRGGAPHEQFF
NA	TRBV19	TRBD1	TRBJ2-2	TGTGCCAGTAGTCCGGGACAGGGGAATACCGGGGAGCTGTTTTTT	CASSPGQGNTGELFF
once	TRBV11-1	NA	TRBJ1-1	TGTGCCAGCAGCCCCCCCTTAAACACTGAAGCTTTCTTT	CASSPPLNTEAFF
NA	TRBV24-1	TRBD1	TRBJ1-3	TGTGCCACCAGTGATCCCGGGACAGGGGGAGGAAACACCATATATTTT	CATSDPGTGGGNTIYF
NA	TRBV19	TRBD1	TRBJ1-1	TGTGCCAGTAGTCAGGGGGGACCCTTGAACACTGAAGCTTTCTTT	CASSQGGPLNTEAFF
NA	TRBV11-2	TRBD2	TRBJ2-1	TGTGCCAGCAGTCTGAGTTTCGGGGGGGCGGGCCATGAGCAGTTCTTC	CASSLSFGGAGHEQFF
NA	TRBV3-1/TRBV3-2	NA	TRBJ1-6	TGTGCCAGCAGCCAAGGACAGGATAATTCACCCCTCCACTTT	CASSQGQDNSPLHF
NA	TRBV25-1	NA	TRBJ2-6	TGTGCCAGCAGTGGGGGGCCAGTCCTTGGGGCCAACGTCCTGACTTTC	CASSGGPVLGANVLTF
once	TRBV25-1	TRBD2	TRBJ2-1	TGTGCCAGCCGTATCGGGGGGTTATCCTACAATGAGCAGTTCTTC	CASRIGGLSYNEQFF
NA	TRBV18	NA	TRBJ1-4	TGTGCCAGCTCACCAAGCCTCAATAATGAAAAACTGTTTTTT	CASSPSLNNEKLFF
NA	TRBV2	NA	TRBJ1-1	TGTGCCAGCAGTGAGGGGGCTCCTGAAGCTTTCTTT	CASSEGAPEAFF
NA	TRBV9	NA	TRBJ1-1	TGTGCCAGCAGCGTAGTGCCAGGGTCGAACACTGAAGCTTTCTTT	CASSVVPGSNTEAFF
NA	TRBV7-3	NA	TRBJ2-5	TGTGCCAGCAGCTTAGCAGGGGGGAACAAAGAGACCCAGTACTTC	CASSLAGGNKETQYF
NA	TRBV4-3	TRBD1	TRBJ1-2	TGCGCCAGCAGCCGTGGACAGGCTGGGGGTGGCTACACCTTC	CASSRGQAGGGYTF
NA	TRBV7-2	TRBD1	TRBJ2-3	TGTGCCAGCAGCCCCCGGACAGGGGGGAGTGGAGATACGCAGTATTTT	CASSPRTGGSGDTQYF
NA	TRBV6-5	TRBD1	TRBJ1-2	TGTGCCAGTGGACAGGGAGGGTATGGCTACACCTTC	CASGQGGYGYTF
NA	TRBV25-1	NA	TRBJ1-2	TGTGCCAGCAGTCCAGGCGGAGGGAACTATGGCTACACCTTC	CASSPGGGNYGYTF
few	TRBV30	TRBD1	TRBJ2-7	TGTGCCTGGAGTGTATGGAAGGACAGGGGAAAGAGATCGCAGTACTTC	CAWSVWKDRGKRSQYF
NA	TRBV4-2	TRBD2	TRBJ2-3	TGTGCCAGCAGCCGAGGGCTAGCGGGGTTAGATACGCAGTATTTT	CASSRGLAGLDTQYF
NA	TRBV19	TRBD2	TRBJ2-7	TGTGCCAGTAGTCCGCGGGGGTCTTCAGGAGAGCAGTACTTC	CASSPRGSSGEQYF
NA	TRBV28	TRBD1	TRBJ1-5	TGTGCCGGCGCCGGGCGGACAGGTATAAATCAGCCCCAGCATTTT	CAGAGRTGINQPQHF
NA	TRBV28	TRBD1	TRBJ1-1	TGTGCCAGCTGTAGGACAGGTGGCCCTGAAGCTTTCTTT	CASCRTGGPEAFF
few	TRBV12-5	NA	TRBJ1-1	TGTGCTTGTGGAAGGGGTTTTGACACTGAAGCTTTCTTT	CACGRGFDTEAFF
NA	TRBV11-2	NA	TRBJ1-2	TGTGCCAGCAGCTTAGAAAAGGGGCCGAACTATGGCTACACCTTC	CASSLEKGPNYGYTF
NA	TRBV7-3	NA	TRBJ1-1	TGTGCCAGCAGCTCCACAGGACAGAACTCTGAAGCTTTCTTT	CASSSTGQNSEAFF
once	TRBV11-1	NA	TRBJ1-2	TGTGCCAGCAGCTTAGGAGTTGTTGACTATGGCTACACCTTC	CASSLGVVDYGYTF
NA	TRBV5-1	NA	TRBJ2-1	TGCGCCAGCAGCTTGCTTACAGTGTTCTCGGGGAATGAGCAGTTCTTC	CASSLLTVFSGNEQFF
NA	TRBV4-3	NA	TRBJ1-4	TGCGCCAGCAGCCAACCAACAGGCCGAGGTAATGAAAAACTGTTTTTT	CASSQPTGRGNEKLFF
NA	TRBV5-8	TRBD2	TRBJ2-3	TGTGCCAGCAGGGGGACCGGGACTAGCTCAGATACGCAGTATTTT	CASRGTGTSSDTQYF
few	TRBV9	NA	TRBJ2-7	TGTGCCAGCAGCGAGTTAGCGGGACAGGGTATCTACGAGCAGTACTTC	CASSELAGQGIYEQYF
NA	TRBV7-3	TRBD1	TRBJ2-2	TGTGCCAGCAGCCTCACAGGGGGCTGGAGCGGGGAGCTGTTTTTT	CASSLTGGWSGELFF
NA	TRBV3-1/TRBV3-2	NA	TRBJ1-3	TGTGCCAGCAGGAGAGGGTCGGGCGGAAACACCATATATTTT	CASRRGSGGNTIYF
NA	TRBV18	NA	TRBJ2-7	TGTGCCAGCTCACCAGGGACACTTACCTACGAGCAGTACTTC	CASSPGTLTYEQYF
NA	TRBV2	TRBD1	TRBJ2-3	TGTGCCAGCAGTTTTGACAGGGCGGGCACAGATACGCAGTATTTT	CASSFDRAGTDTQYF
NA	TRBV2	NA	TRBJ1-5	TGTGCCAGCAGTGAAGCGCGAAACGATGATCAGCCCCAGCATTTT	CASSEARNDDQPQHF
NA	TRBV2	NA	TRBJ2-3	TGTGCCAGCAGTGATCGGACTTCTACAGATACGCAGTATTTT	CASSDRTSTDTQYF